What follows are 24 T cell receptor beta chains derived from one specimen sequenced in a study of T cells in localized non-small cell lung cancer. Profiling relied on immunoSEQ multiplex PCR, and the TCRdb table lists in-frame clones only, not all of them. This table has about 1,700 clones, approximately 26% appearing once. The input for sequencing was normal lung tissue next to the tumor, taken before any cancer treatment. The receptors were gathered from a female donor of 60 years or more with stage II squamous cell lung carcinoma.

The chain is built from TRBV12-5 and TRBJ1-3; D gene ambiguous. Trimming left V 1 base short and J 1 base short, with 5 bases between. The CDR3 runs 14 residues. Looked up from germline, CDR1 is LGHNT and CDR2 is FRNRAP. The CDR3: CASGLGVSGNTIYF. CDR3 nucleotide sequence: TGTGCTAGTGGTTTGGGGGTTTCTGGAAACACCATATATTTT. Supplemented by reference TRBV12-5 and TRBJ1-3, the full variable domain reads DARVTQTPRHKVTEMGQEVTMRCQPILGHNTVFWYRQTMMQGLELLAYFRNRAPLDDSGMPKDRFSAEMPDATLATLKIQPSEPRDSAVYFCASGLGVSGNTIYFGEGSWLTVV.

This clone was detected a few times. The genes are TRBV6-8 and TRBJ1-2; D is ambiguous. With 5 bases removed from V and 0 bases from J, the gap between germline ends came to 16 bases. The CDR3 has 16 amino acids. Germline CDR1 MNHGY, CDR2 SAAAGT. CDR3 protein: CASSEPAGVANYGYTF. DNA for the CDR3: TGTGCCAGCAGTGAGCCGGCAGGAGTCGCTAACTATGGCTACACCTTC.

The chain uses TRBV9 and TRBJ2-1; a possible D gene is TRBD2 (6 bases). V gave up 2 bases and J gave up 7 bases, with 16 bases separating them. CDR3 length equals 15 residues. CDR1 is SGDLS and CDR2 is YYNGEE in the germline V gene. The CDR3 sequence: CASSVGRGSGNEQFF. The CDR3 nucleotides are TGTGCCAGCAGCGTTGGGCGGGGTTCGGGGAATGAGCAGTTCTTC.

In its sample, this clone is medium-sized. The chain has TRBV11-3 and TRBJ1-5, with D possibly matching TRBD1 (5 bases). V lost 2 bases and J 1 base, leaving 12 bases between the germline ends. The length of the CDR3 is 16 residues. Germline lookup yields CDR1 SGHNT and CDR2 YENEEA. The DNA for the CDR3 is TGTGCCAGCAGCTTATCCGGGACGCGGAGCAATCAGCCCCAGCATTTT. Its protein is CASSLSGTRSNQPQHF.

The rearrangement joins TRBV18 to TRBJ2-5; D possibly corresponds to TRBD1 (6 bases). Germline lookup yields CDR1 KGHSH and CDR2 LQKENI. There are 16 residues in the CDR3. Trimming shortened V by 3 bases and J by 5 bases, and 19 bases separated the two germline ends. The CDR3 sequence: CASSPVRDTRGETQYF. DNA for the CDR3: TGTGCCAGCTCACCGGTCCGGGACACCCGCGGGGAGACCCAGTACTTC.

J is TRBJ2-7 and V is TRBV5-1, with TRBD2 matching over 12 bases. Trimming at V came to 4 bases and at J to 2 bases, leaving 1 base not matched to a gene. CDR1 SGHRS and CDR2 YFSETQ come from the germline V gene. The CDR3 consists of 14 residues. The DNA for the CDR3 is TGCGCCAGCAGCGCTAGCGGGAGGGCCTACGAGCAGTACTTC. Its protein is CASSASGRAYEQYF.

This clone was observed a handful of times. V is TRBV9 and J is TRBJ2-3; TRBD2 matches 12 bases. This CDR3 is 16 amino acids long. J lost 3 bases, V lost 2 bases, and 4 bases had no gene match. CDR1 and CDR2 (germline): SGDLS, YYNGEE. For the CDR3, the DNA is TGTGCCAGCAGCGTGGCGACTAGCGGGAGAACAGATACGCAGTATTTT. It yields the protein CASSVATSGRTDTQYF. The full variable domain, in which reference TRBV9 and TRBJ2-3 provide the parts outside the CDR3, is DSGVTQTPKHLITATGQRVTLRCSPRSGDLSVYWYQQSLDQGLQFLIQYYNGEERAKGNILERFSAQQFPDLHSELNLSSLELGDSALYFCASSVATSGRTDTQYFGPGTRLTVL.

The genes are TRBV30 and TRBJ2-1, with 9 bases that match TRBD2. Per the germline V gene, CDR1 is GTSNPN and CDR2 is SVGIG (reference sequence). With V trimmed by 3 bases and J by 7 bases, 10 bases remained unmatched. The CDR3 contains 15 residues. The CDR3 nucleotides read TGTGCCTGGAGAAGAAGCGGGAGGACCGGTAATGAGCAGTTCTTC. It codes for CAWRRSGRTGNEQFF. Drawing the rest from reference TRBV30 and TRBJ2-1, the complete variable domain is SQTIHQWPATLVQPVGSPLSLECTVEGTSNPNLYWYRQAAGRGLQLLFYSVGIGQISSEVPQNLSASRPQDRQFILSSKKLLLSDSGFYLCAWRRSGRTGNEQFFGPGTRLTVL.

This clone is labeled as medium-sized (0.01 to 0.1%). The chain links TRBV6-8 to TRBJ1-4, with D possibly being TRBD1 (6 bases). The CDR3 covers 15 residues. Germline V gene sequence: CDR1 MNHGY, CDR2 SAAAGT. Trimming took 4 bases from V and 8 from J, leaving 17 bases between them. CDR3 sequence reads: CASSSKTGLWEKLFF. CDR3 sequence (DNA): TGTGCCAGCAGTTCCAAGACAGGTCTTTGGGAAAAACTGTTTTTT.

This clone turned up a few times. J is TRBJ2-1 and V is TRBV6-8, with D uncertain. The CDR3 sequence is 17 residues long. V gave up 4 bases and J gave up 7 bases, with 23 bases separating them. Germline CDR1 and CDR2: MNHGY and SAAAGT. DNA for the CDR3: TGTGCCAGCAGTTCGGCTGGGTCGAGGCCGGGTAGGAATGAGCAGTTCTTC. Its translation is CASSSAGSRPGRNEQFF.

In this sample, this clone turned up a few times. V is TRBV9 and J is TRBJ2-5; 8 bases map to TRBD2. This CDR3 comprises 15 residues. The germline CDR1 and CDR2 sequences are SGDLS and YYNGEE. After removal of 3 bases from V and 4 bases from J, the junction contained 8 bases not matched to a gene. This chain's CDR3 is CASSAQIGLAETQYF. CDR3 sequence (DNA): TGTGCCAGCAGCGCCCAAATTGGACTAGCAGAGACCCAGTACTTC.

The chain recombines TRBV11-3 with TRBJ2-5, with D perhaps matching TRBD1 (5 bases). In germline, CDR1 is SGHNT, CDR2 YENEEA. The CDR3 has 17 residues. Trimming cost V 5 bases and J 5 bases, with 24 bases left between them. The DNA of the CDR3 is TGTGCCAGCAGCCTTAGTGACAGAACCGACAGAGCGGAGACCCAGTACTTC. It is translated as CASSLSDRTDRAETQYF.

This clone was found once. The chain joins TRBV25-1 to TRBJ2-5, with D perhaps matching TRBD1 (6 bases). This CDR3 is 13 amino acids long. Germline CDR1 is MGHDK and CDR2 is SYGVNS. Trimming took off 6 bases at V and 3 bases at J, with 11 bases between the two ends. CDR3 protein: CASRPSGEETQYF. The CDR3 DNA follows: TGTGCCAGCAGGCCGTCAGGGGAAGAGACCCAGTACTTC.

The chain uses TRBV29-1 and TRBJ1-2; 9 bases line up with TRBD1. The CDR3 loop spans 13 amino acids. Unmatched junction bases numbered 3, after V lost 1 base and J lost 6 bases. Germline V gives CDR1 SQVTM, CDR2 ANQGSEA. CDR3 loop: CSVEGTGADGYTF. CDR3 nucleotide sequence: TGCAGCGTTGAAGGGACAGGGGCGGATGGCTACACCTTC.

This clone has only a few counts. The chain is built from TRBV6-8 and TRBJ1-1; D is unresolved. This CDR3 spans 13 amino acids. Germline CDR1 MNHGY, CDR2 SAAAGT. V was trimmed by 4 bases and J by 1 base, leaving 7 bases between them. The CDR3 loop is CASSLWGNTEAFF. CDR3 coding DNA: TGTGCCAGCAGTTTGTGGGGGAACACTGAAGCTTTCTTT.

The rearrangement links TRBV7-5 to TRBJ2-1; the table's D call, TRBD2, was not checked against the DNA. TRBV7-5 counts as a pseudogene. The CDR3 runs to 15 residues. DNA for the CDR3: TGTGCCAGCAGCTTGGTCGGCGTGGAGTACGATGAGCAGTTCTTC. It is translated as CASSLVGVEYDEQFF.

The V and J genes are TRBV19 and TRBJ1-1; no clear D gene. The CDR3 loop spans 14 amino acids. Per germline, CDR1 LNHDA and CDR2 SQIVND (reference sequence). Trimming pared 3 bases from V and 1 base from J, leaving 9 bases between. CDR3 sequence: CASSIRAGNTEAFF. DNA of the CDR3: TGTGCCAGTAGTATCCGGGCAGGGAACACTGAAGCTTTCTTT.

Judged by abundance, this clone is medium-sized (0.01 to 0.1%). The chain is built from TRBV11-3 and TRBJ1-4; 9 nucleotides line up with TRBD1. CDR1 and CDR2 from the germline V gene are SGHNT and YENEEA. The CDR3 consists of 15 residues. V was clipped by 5 bases and J by 5 bases; unmatched bases: 6. In DNA, the CDR3 is TGTGCCAGCAGCCCCGACAGGGGGAAGAATGAAAAACTGTTTTTT. Protein: CASSPDRGKNEKLFF.

This sequence joins TRBV7-5 and TRBJ2-1; the D call in the table, TRBD2, was not verified against the DNA. TRBV7-5 is designated a pseudogene. The CDR3 runs 14 residues. CDR3 nucleotides: TGTGCCAGCAGCTTAGCATCAGCGTACAATGAGCAGTTCTTC. This sequence encodes CASSLASAYNEQFF.

The chain is built from TRBV19 and TRBJ2-7, with D unclear. Trimming took off 5 bases at V and 4 bases at J, with 6 bases between the two ends. The CDR3 sequence is 11 residues long. Per germline, CDR1 LNHDA and CDR2 SQIVND (reference sequence). The CDR3 reads CASSFGYEQYF. The CDR3 DNA reads TGTGCCAGTAGTTTTGGTTACGAGCAGTACTTC.

V gene TRBV6-8 combines with J gene TRBJ1-2; D is unresolved. The germline V and J ends were trimmed by 4 bases and 2 bases, with 8 bases remaining between them. Germline CDR1 is MNHGY and CDR2 is SAAAGT. The CDR3 sequence is 13 residues long. CDR3 bases: TGTGCCAGCAGTTGGGGTCGGAACTATGGCTACACCTTC. Its protein is CASSWGRNYGYTF.

This clone has more than one count but fewer than ten. The J gene is TRBJ2-7, the V gene TRBV12-5; D might be TRBD1 or TRBD2, each matching 5 bases. The CDR3 loop spans 14 amino acids. Germline V gene sequence: CDR1 LGHNT, CDR2 FRNRAP. CDR3 bases: TGTGCCAGCACCCCGGGACCCAAGCTCTACGAGCAGTACTTC. Protein product: CASTPGPKLYEQYF.

V is TRBV29-1 and J is TRBJ2-2, with TRBD2 identical over 13 bases. The germline V gene has CDR1 SQVTM and CDR2 ANQGSEA. Germline trimming cut 4 bases from V and 4 bases from J; bases unmatched to any gene: 0. The CDR3 is made up of 14 amino acids. CDR3 sequence (DNA): TGCAGCGTTGGGACTAGCGGGAGCACCGGGGAGCTGTTTTTT. Translation: CSVGTSGSTGELFF.

This clone has more than one count but fewer than ten. The chain combines TRBV19 with TRBJ2-7; TRBD1 matches at 8 bases. This CDR3 region has 13 residues. J lost 3 bases, V lost 5 bases, and 3 bases had no gene match. From germline, CDR1 is LNHDA and CDR2 SQIVND (reference sequence). Here the CDR3 DNA reads TGTGCCAGTAGTGATGGACAGGGCTACGAGCAGTACTTC. Residues: CASSDGQGYEQYF. Combining the CDR3 with reference TRBV19 and TRBJ2-7 gives the whole variable domain DGGITQSPKYLFRKEGQNVTLSCEQNLNHDAMYWYRQDPGQGLRLIYYSQIVNDFQKGDIAEGYSVSREKKESFPLTVTSAQKNPTAFYLCASSDGQGYEQYFGPGTRLTVT.